This T cell receptor (beta chain) was captured in a study of blood T cell repertoires in COVID-19. About the study: Sample material is recorded as cDNA or gDNA derived from T cells, B-cell-depleted T cells, or PBMCs.

The CDR3 runs 13 residues. In germline, CDR1 is LGHNA, CDR2 YSLEER. Trimming cost V 0 bases and J 7 bases, with 10 bases left between them. In the authors' methods: Researchers report that nucleated cell counts were estimated from reference gene primer amplification. Only in-frame clones appear in the TCRdb table, and some are missing; sequencing was by immunoSEQ multiplex PCR. That table furnishes V, J and clone size, whereas the DNA furnished D and trimming. The sample lists roughly 120,000 clones; around 81% were seen once. V and J are TRBV4-3 and TRBJ2-7; D is possibly TRBD2 (5 bases). The sequence derives from a human donor in a cohort sampled during active or convalescent COVID-19. Material: peripheral blood. CDR3 protein: CASSQDGRGEQYF. The CDR3, as DNA: TGCGCCAGCAGCCAAGACGGTCGGGGAGAGCAGTACTTC.